This entry lists 25 T cell receptor beta chains sequenced from one sample in a study of T-cell reconstitution after alpha-beta-depleted transplantation in children. Using unique molecular identifiers, the investigators prepared the TCRbeta library. TCRdb called the PCR reads again in MiXCR, with one record for every CDR3 protein. The sample records fewer than 150,000 distinct CDR3 sequences, 8% to 10% being singletons. The sequencing used PBMCs, mostly from graft donor cells, collected 180 days after TCRalphabeta/CD19-depleted stem cell transplant. These TCRs come from a girl under three years old who had a stem cell transplant for combined immunodeficiency, so the T cells may come from the graft donor.

The sample holds many counts of this clonotype. The chain carries TRBV20-1 and TRBJ2-7; D tentatively reads TRBD1 or TRBD2 (5 bases each). Per germline, CDR1 DFQATT and CDR2 SNEGSKA (reference sequence). There are 14 residues in the CDR3. The V gene lost 6 bases and the J gene lost 2 bases, with 17 bases spanning the gap. The CDR3 coding sequence is TGCAGTGCCCCTGTCGGGACGGCCCCCTACGAGCAGTACTTC. Encoded protein: CSAPVGTAPYEQYF.

This clonotype has just a few counts. The rearrangement uses TRBV28 and TRBJ1-5, with a possible D match to TRBD1 (6 bases). Deletions cut 3 bases from V and 7 bases from J, with 16 bases between. The CDR3 runs 15 residues. Germline V gene lookup returns CDR1 MDHEN and CDR2 SYDVKM. CDR3 residues: CASSLAGGARQPQHF. The CDR3 nucleotides read TGTGCCAGCAGTTTGGCCGGGGGGGCACGGCAGCCCCAGCATTTT. Full variable domain (outside the CDR3, taken from reference TRBV28 and TRBJ1-5): DVKVTQSSRYLVKRTGEKVFLECVQDMDHENMFWYRQDPGLGLRLIYFSYDVKMKEKGDIPEGYSVSREKKERFSLILESASTNQTSMYLCASSLAGGARQPQHFGDGTRLSIL.

V gene TRBV10-3 combines with J gene TRBJ2-5; 9 nucleotides agree with TRBD2. The germline V gene encodes CDR1 ENHRY and CDR2 SYGVKD. V trimming: 4 bases; J trimming: 4 bases; junction bases outside the gene matches: 4. This CDR3 has 14 amino acids. CDR3 nucleotides: TGTGCCATCAGTGTAGCGGGAGTCGGAGAGACCCAGTACTTC. Translating gives CAISVAGVGETQYF.

This clonotype was counted only a few times. CDR3 sequence (DNA): TGTGCCAGCAGACCCAGGGGGTATGGCAATCAGCCCCAGCATTTT. Translated, it gives CASRPRGYGNQPQHF. V and J are TRBV6-1 and TRBJ1-5; 7 bases agree with TRBD1. The ends lost 6 bases at V and 2 bases at J; junction bases unmatched: 7. Germline V gene lookup returns CDR1 MNHNS and CDR2 SASEGT. The CDR3 contains 15 residues.

In this sample, this clonotype turned up a few times. The chain links TRBV20-1 to TRBJ2-3; TRBD2 agrees at 9 bases. The CDR3 spans 13 residues. From germline, CDR1 is DFQATT and CDR2 SNEGSKA (reference sequence). J lost 5 bases, V lost 5 bases, and 5 bases had no gene match. The DNA of the CDR3 is TGCAGTGCTCTTAGCGGGAGTTTAGATACGCAGTATTTT. This gives the protein CSALSGSLDTQYF.

This clonotype was counted only a few times. The V gene is TRBV11-1, the J gene TRBJ2-7; 9 bases agree with TRBD1. After removal of 5 bases from V and 2 bases from J, the junction contained 1 base not matched to a gene. CDR1 SGHAT and CDR2 FQDESV come from the germline V gene (reference sequence). CDR3 length: 13 amino acids. CDR3 in amino acids: CASSRQGAYEQYF. Here the CDR3 DNA reads TGTGCCAGCAGCCGACAGGGGGCCTACGAGCAGTACTTC.

This clonotype was seen a handful of times. The chain has TRBV5-6 and TRBJ1-1, with D unclear. Germline values: CDR1 SGHDT, CDR2 YYEEEE. V lost 2 bases and J lost 2, with 4 bases in between. The CDR3 spans 12 residues. The CDR3 sequence: CASSFPNTEAFF. CDR3 in DNA: TGTGCCAGCAGCTTCCCTAACACTGAAGCTTTCTTT.

This chain joins TRBV9 and TRBJ2-4; D perhaps matches TRBD2 (6 bases). The CDR3 contains 15 residues. CDR1 and CDR2 from the germline V gene are SGDLS and YYNGEE. Trimming left V 4 bases short and J 7 bases short, with 18 bases between. The CDR3 reads CASSPPGGLTNIQYF. The DNA of the CDR3 is TGTGCCAGCAGCCCCCCCGGGGGACTGACCAACATTCAGTACTTC. The complete variable domain, with remaining parts taken from reference TRBV9 and TRBJ2-4, reads DSGVTQTPKHLITATGQRVTLRCSPRSGDLSVYWYQQSLDQGLQFLIQYYNGEERAKGNILERFSAQQFPDLHSELNLSSLELGDSALYFCASSPPGGLTNIQYFGAGTRLSVL.

The chain recombines TRBV9 with TRBJ2-7; D assignment may be TRBD1 or TRBD2 (6 bases each). The CDR3 length is 15 residues. Germline CDR1 is SGDLS and CDR2 is YYNGEE. Trimming left V 0 bases short and J 1 base short, with 11 bases between. The CDR3 DNA follows: TGTGCCAGCAGCGTAGGAGGAGGGGGTTCCTACGAGCAGTACTTC. It yields the protein CASSVGGGGSYEQYF.

This clonotype was counted only a few times. The V and J genes are TRBV19 and TRBJ2-1, with TRBD2 matching 10 bases. CDR3 length: 13 residues. V shed 7 bases, J shed 10 bases, and the junction held 7 bases outside the gene matches. Germline lookup yields CDR1 LNHDA and CDR2 SQIVND (reference sequence). Here the CDR3 reads CASTRPGLAEQFF. CDR3 DNA sequence: TGTGCCAGTACCAGACCGGGACTAGCGGAGCAGTTCTTC.

In regard to this clonotype: Just one base apart from a much larger clone, this may be a read error. The chain employs TRBV6-2 or TRBV6-3 and TRBJ2-3; maybe TRBD2 (5 bases). This CDR3 has 15 amino acids. CDR1 is MNHEY and CDR2 is SVGEGT in the germline V gene. Trimming stripped 4 bases from V and 2 bases from J, with 13 bases between. The CDR3 region is CASSSSAVLTDTQYF. As DNA, the CDR3 is TGTGCCAGCAGTTCCTCAGCGGTGCTCACAGATACGCAGTATTTT.

As for this clonotype: One end of the junction fails to match germline, which may point to a read error. CDR3 nucleotide sequence: TGCGCCAGCAGGACTAGCGGGAGGGATAATGTGCAGTTCTTC. Its translation is CASRTSGRDNVQFF. The rearrangement links TRBV5-1 to TRBJ2-1; TRBD2 aligns across 14 bases. The CDR3 consists of 14 residues. Germline V lookup: CDR1 SGHRS, CDR2 YFSETQ.

This clonotype has ten or more counts. The chain couples TRBV29-1 to TRBJ1-2; maybe TRBD1 (6 bases). The CDR3 is made up of 13 amino acids. Germline V CDR1 and CDR2: SQVTM, ANQGSEA. Trimming removed 5 bases from V and 8 bases from J, with 18 bases in between. The CDR3 spells CSVQGRGSRGYTF. Here the CDR3 DNA reads TGCAGCGTTCAGGGCAGGGGCTCAAGAGGCTACACCTTC.

The chain links TRBV3-1 to TRBJ2-1; TRBD2 aligns across 13 bases. The J segment lost 7 bases and the V segment lost 2 bases, leaving 5 bases of the junction unmatched. Germline V CDR1 and CDR2: LGHDT, YNNKEL (reference sequence). The CDR3 sequence is 16 residues long. CDR3 in DNA: TGTGCCAGCAGCCAACCACTAGCGGGAGGGATTAATGAGCAGTTCTTC. It is translated as CASSQPLAGGINEQFF.

Ten or more counts support this clonotype. The V and J genes are TRBV5-1 and TRBJ2-3, with 7 positions matching TRBD1. Germline assignment: CDR1 SGHRS and CDR2 YFSETQ. This CDR3 contains 14 residues. J lost 4 bases, V lost 3 bases, and 5 bases had no gene match. In nucleotides, the CDR3 is TGCGCCAGCAGCTACAACAGGGGCGCAGATACGCAGTATTTT. Amino acid sequence: CASSYNRGADTQYF. Variable domain in full (rest from reference TRBV5-1 and TRBJ2-3): KAGVTQTPRYLIKTRGQQVTLSCSPISGHRSVSWYQQTPGQGLQFLFEYFSETQRNKGNFPGRFSGRQFSNSRSEMNVSTLELGDSALYLCASSYNRGADTQYFGPGTRLTVL.

This clonotype was seen many times. The chain links TRBV24-1 to TRBJ2-1; a weak D match, TRBD2 (6 bases). The CDR3 has 15 amino acids. V lost 6 bases and J 3 bases, leaving 14 bases between the germline ends. Per germline, CDR1 KGHDR and CDR2 SFDVKD. This CDR3 is CATSRDSANYNEQFF. DNA for the CDR3: TGTGCCACCAGTAGGGACTCCGCAAACTACAATGAGCAGTTCTTC.

The rearrangement uses TRBV10-3 and TRBJ2-7, with D perhaps being TRBD1 or TRBD2 (5 bases each). CDR1 and CDR2 (germline): ENHRY, SYGVKD. This CDR3 has 12 amino acids. With 8 bases removed from V and 5 bases from J, the gap between germline ends came to 13 bases. CDR3 region: CAILRGQDEQYF. CDR3 DNA sequence: TGTGCCATCTTGAGGGGTCAGGACGAGCAGTACTTC.

The chain is built from TRBV12-3 or TRBV12-4 and TRBJ2-5; 7 bases are a match to TRBD2. J lost 5 bases, V lost 2 bases, and 8 bases had no gene match. The CDR3 loop spans 15 amino acids. Written as DNA, the CDR3 is TGTGCCAGCAGTTTATCGGGCGGGAGCAGGGAGACCCAGTACTTC. This encodes CASSLSGGSRETQYF.

For the CDR3, the DNA is TGTGCCAGCAGTTTTTTAGGGTGGGGTCAGCCCCAGCATTTT. It specifies CASSFLGWGQPQHF. This chain uses TRBV28 with TRBJ1-5, with unresolved D. The V gene lost 3 bases and the J gene lost 6 bases, with 12 bases spanning the gap. The germline V gene encodes CDR1 MDHEN and CDR2 SYDVKM. The CDR3 has 14 residues.

V is TRBV6-2 or TRBV6-3 and J is TRBJ1-1, with TRBD1 identical over 10 bases. Germline V gene sequence: CDR1 MNHEY, CDR2 SVGEGT. V was pared by 2 bases and J by 7 bases, with 10 bases of the junction left unmatched. This CDR3 contains 16 residues. The CDR3 DNA reads as TGTGCCAGCAGTTACGACGACAGGGGGCTAAGAGGTGAAGCTTTCTTT. It is translated as CASSYDDRGLRGEAFF.

This clonotype was seen a handful of times. This rearrangement joins TRBV1 to TRBJ2-2; the table's D call of TRBD2 was not tested on the DNA. TRBV1 is deemed a pseudogene. This CDR3 is built from 18 residues. CDR3 region: CTSSQEVVAGGGTGELFF. The CDR3 nucleotides are TGCACCAGCAGCCAAGAGGTGGTAGCGGGAGGCGGCACCGGGGAGCTGTTTTTT.

The chain has TRBV21-1 and TRBJ2-1; whether TRBD2, the table's D call, matches the DNA was not checked. TRBV21-1 is labeled a pseudogene. The length of the CDR3 is 15 residues. CDR3: CASSKRTSGNSEQFF. CDR3 coding DNA: TGTGCCAGCAGCAAAAGGACTAGCGGGAACAGTGAGCAGTTCTTC.

This clonotype was picked up a small number of times. CDR3 sequence (DNA): TGTGCCAGCAGCTTAGAAAGGGGGGAGCAGTACTTC. Its translation: CASSLERGEQYF. V usage is TRBV7-2 and J usage is TRBJ2-7; tentative D call: TRBD1 (6 bases). Germline values: CDR1 SGHTA, CDR2 FQGNSA. The CDR3 contains 12 residues. V was cut by 1 base and J by 7 bases, with 8 bases left in between.

This chain links TRBV12-3 or TRBV12-4 with TRBJ2-2; TRBD2 is a possible D gene (6 bases). V lost 6 bases to trimming and J lost 13 bases, with 15 bases between them. The CDR3 runs to 12 residues. Written as DNA, the CDR3 is TGTGCCAGCAGCCCGGGACTCCTAAGGCTGTTTTTT. Protein: CASSPGLLRLFF.

The gene calls are TRBV12-3 or TRBV12-4 and TRBJ2-7; a weak D match, TRBD2 (5 bases). Between the trimmed V and J ends, which lost 3 bases and 7 bases, there was a span of 7 bases. The CDR3 runs to 11 residues. The CDR3 sequence is CASSLGEEQYF. The CDR3, as DNA: TGTGCCAGCAGTTTGGGAGAGGAGCAGTACTTC.